This is a list of T cell receptor beta chains from one sample in a study of cytomegalovirus exposure and HLA in healthy donors. This table comes from immunoSEQ multiplex PCR, and its TCRdb copy is limited to in-frame clones, with some not included. The repertoire holds about 120,000 clones, with roughly 82% as singletons. Material: PBMCs. Source of these receptors: a middle-aged woman in good health and CMV-seropositive. Both conserved end residues are part of each CDR3. Fields, in order: clone size, J gene, V gene, D gene, CDR3 DNA, CDR3 protein. A D gene is named only where the DNA matches it firmly. Rows may omit the clone size; those that give it use once, few, many or a size class.

clone_size: few
j_call: TRBJ2-7
v_call: TRBV6-1
d_call: NA
cdr3_nt: TGTGCCAGCAGTGAAGGGGAAGGGGCCGAGCAGTACTTC
cdr3_aa: CASSEGEGAEQYF

clone_size: NA
j_call: TRBJ2-3
v_call: TRBV27
d_call: NA
cdr3_nt: TGTGCCAGCAGTCCCCAGCTAGTAAGGGATACGCAGTATTTT
cdr3_aa: CASSPQLVRDTQYF

clone_size: NA
j_call: TRBJ1-2
v_call: TRBV7-3
d_call: TRBD1
cdr3_nt: TGTGCCAGCAGCCCGGGACAGATATATGGCTACACCTTC
cdr3_aa: CASSPGQIYGYTF

clone_size: NA
j_call: TRBJ2-7
v_call: TRBV7-3
d_call: TRBD2
cdr3_nt: TGTGCCAGCAGCTTGGCTAGCGGGGCCTTGGGGGAGCAGTACTTC
cdr3_aa: CASSLASGALGEQYF

clone_size: NA
j_call: TRBJ2-1
v_call: TRBV5-1
d_call: TRBD1
cdr3_nt: TGCGCCAGCAGCTCAGGGGGAGTCGGGGATGAGCAGTTCTTC
cdr3_aa: CASSSGGVGDEQFF

clone_size: few
j_call: TRBJ2-1
v_call: TRBV7-3
d_call: TRBD2
cdr3_nt: TGTGCCAGCAGCGCGGGACTACGATACAATGAGCAGTTCTTC
cdr3_aa: CASSAGLRYNEQFF

clone_size: NA
j_call: TRBJ2-7
v_call: TRBV18
d_call: NA
cdr3_nt: TGTGCCAGCTCACCAGGGGCGACCTACGAGCAGTACTTC
cdr3_aa: CASSPGATYEQYF

clone_size: once
j_call: TRBJ2-7
v_call: TRBV11-2
d_call: NA
cdr3_nt: TGTGCCAGCAGTCAGGAGGCGAGGAACGAGCAGTACTTC
cdr3_aa: CASSQEARNEQYF

clone_size: few
j_call: TRBJ2-7
v_call: TRBV20-1
d_call: TRBD1
cdr3_nt: TGCAGTGCTACAGGGGGCTACGAGCAGTACTTC
cdr3_aa: CSATGGYEQYF

clone_size: NA
j_call: TRBJ2-4
v_call: TRBV19
d_call: TRBD1
cdr3_nt: TGTGCCAGTAGTATGACCGGGGGACAGGGCGTCATTCAGTACTTC
cdr3_aa: CASSMTGGQGVIQYF

clone_size: NA
j_call: TRBJ2-2
v_call: TRBV18
d_call: TRBD1
cdr3_nt: TGTGCCAGCTCTCGCTGGGTGGGGACAGAGCCCACCGGGGAGCTGTTTTTT
cdr3_aa: CASSRWVGTEPTGELFF

clone_size: NA
j_call: TRBJ1-5
v_call: TRBV19
d_call: NA
cdr3_nt: TGTGCCAGTAGTCCCCTAGGGTTACAGGGCAATCAGCCCCAGCATTTT
cdr3_aa: CASSPLGLQGNQPQHF

clone_size: NA
j_call: TRBJ2-3
v_call: TRBV29-1
d_call: TRBD1
cdr3_nt: TGCAGCGCCCTACTCTCCAGGGGGCGCACAGATACGCAGTATTTT
cdr3_aa: CSALLSRGRTDTQYF

clone_size: NA
j_call: TRBJ2-5
v_call: TRBV7-9
d_call: NA
cdr3_nt: TGTGCCAGCAGTCCAGGGTTGGAGACCCAGTACTTC
cdr3_aa: CASSPGLETQYF

clone_size: few
j_call: TRBJ2-1
v_call: TRBV4-3
d_call: TRBD2
cdr3_nt: TGCGCCAGCAGCCCAGGACTAGCGAGAGATGAGCAGTTCTTC
cdr3_aa: CASSPGLARDEQFF

clone_size: NA
j_call: TRBJ2-7
v_call: TRBV5-1
d_call: TRBD1
cdr3_nt: TGCGCCAGCAGCGTCGGGACAGGGGGTTCCGAGCAGTACTTC
cdr3_aa: CASSVGTGGSEQYF

clone_size: NA
j_call: TRBJ1-4
v_call: TRBV19
d_call: NA
cdr3_nt: TGTGCCAGTAGTATAGCGGACACCGTTAATGAAAAACTGTTTTTT
cdr3_aa: CASSIADTVNEKLFF

clone_size: few
j_call: TRBJ2-7
v_call: TRBV6-5
d_call: NA
cdr3_nt: TGTGCCAGCAGGGGGGCTTCCTACGAGCAGTACTTC
cdr3_aa: CASRGASYEQYF

clone_size: once
j_call: TRBJ2-2
v_call: TRBV7-2
d_call: TRBD1
cdr3_nt: TGTGCCAGCAGCTTAAGGGGGCTGGGCACCGGGGAGCTGTTTTTT
cdr3_aa: CASSLRGLGTGELFF

clone_size: once
j_call: TRBJ2-7
v_call: TRBV4-2
d_call: NA
cdr3_nt: TGTGCCAGCAGCCAAGAAAACGACTGGACCTACGAGCAGTACTTC
cdr3_aa: CASSQENDWTYEQYF

clone_size: NA
j_call: TRBJ2-4
v_call: TRBV6-6
d_call: TRBD1
cdr3_nt: TGTGCCAGCAGTGGGACAGGCGATATAGCCAAAAACATTCAGTACTTC
cdr3_aa: CASSGTGDIAKNIQYF

clone_size: once
j_call: TRBJ1-2
v_call: TRBV7-6
d_call: NA
cdr3_nt: TGTGCCAGCAGCTTGGGGGGATGGAATGGCTACACCTTC
cdr3_aa: CASSLGGWNGYTF

clone_size: NA
j_call: TRBJ1-2
v_call: TRBV6-1
d_call: TRBD1
cdr3_nt: TGTGCCAGCAGTGAAGATCCGGACAGGGTCTATGGCTACACCTTC
cdr3_aa: CASSEDPDRVYGYTF

clone_size: NA
j_call: TRBJ1-4
v_call: TRBV7-6
d_call: NA
cdr3_nt: TGTGCCAGCAGCCCCCCGGGCAGGGGCGAAAGTGAAAAACTGTTTTTT
cdr3_aa: CASSPPGRGESEKLFF

clone_size: NA
j_call: TRBJ2-2
v_call: TRBV2
d_call: NA
cdr3_nt: TGTGCCAGCAGTGCTGGAGGCGGGGAGCTGTTTTTT
cdr3_aa: CASSAGGGELFF

clone_size: NA
j_call: TRBJ1-2
v_call: TRBV30
d_call: NA
cdr3_nt: TGTGCCTGGACCCTAGGAGGGATCCCCTATGGCTACACCTTC
cdr3_aa: CAWTLGGIPYGYTF

clone_size: NA
j_call: TRBJ2-6
v_call: TRBV9
d_call: NA
cdr3_nt: TGTGCCAGCAGCGTAGCCCGGGAGCGCTCTGGGGCCAACGTCCTGACTTTC
cdr3_aa: CASSVARERSGANVLTF

clone_size: NA
j_call: TRBJ2-6
v_call: TRBV7-6
d_call: NA
cdr3_nt: TGTGCCAGCAGCCAGAGACAGATCTCTGGGGCCAACGTCCTGACTTTC
cdr3_aa: CASSQRQISGANVLTF

clone_size: NA
j_call: TRBJ2-7
v_call: TRBV19
d_call: NA
cdr3_nt: TGTGCCAGTAGTAAAACAGGGTTGGTTGACGAGCAGTACTTC
cdr3_aa: CASSKTGLVDEQYF

clone_size: NA
j_call: TRBJ1-3
v_call: TRBV30
d_call: TRBD1
cdr3_nt: TGTGCCTGGAGTGGGACAGGGACAAACACCATATATTTT
cdr3_aa: CAWSGTGTNTIYF

clone_size: NA
j_call: TRBJ1-6
v_call: TRBV4-3
d_call: NA
cdr3_nt: TGCGCCAGCAGCCAAGAAAGGGGTTCACCCCTCCACTTT
cdr3_aa: CASSQERGSPLHF

clone_size: few
j_call: TRBJ1-5
v_call: TRBV30
d_call: NA
cdr3_nt: TGTGCCTGGAGTACATGGCCGGGAATGCAGGGGAATCAGCCCCAGCATTTT
cdr3_aa: CAWSTWPGMQGNQPQHF

clone_size: NA
j_call: TRBJ2-3
v_call: TRBV9
d_call: NA
cdr3_nt: TGTGCCAGCAGCGTCTCGGGAGCGGGCACAGATACGCAGTATTTT
cdr3_aa: CASSVSGAGTDTQYF

clone_size: NA
j_call: TRBJ1-2
v_call: TRBV18
d_call: TRBD1
cdr3_nt: TGTGCCAGCTCACCAGATAATTCCGGGACAGGGCCGGTCTATGGCTACACCTTC
cdr3_aa: CASSPDNSGTGPVYGYTF

clone_size: NA
j_call: TRBJ2-2
v_call: TRBV4-1
d_call: TRBD2
cdr3_nt: TGCGCCAGCAGCTCACTGGGGAGGGCCGGGGAGCTGTTTTTT
cdr3_aa: CASSSLGRAGELFF

clone_size: NA
j_call: TRBJ2-2
v_call: TRBV9
d_call: NA
cdr3_nt: TGTGCCAGCAGCGTAGTGAAGGCGGGAACCGGGGAGCTGTTTTTT
cdr3_aa: CASSVVKAGTGELFF

clone_size: NA
j_call: TRBJ2-1
v_call: TRBV27
d_call: TRBD1
cdr3_nt: TGTGCCAGCAGTTTATCTACAGGGGGTCTCAATGAGCAGTTCTTC
cdr3_aa: CASSLSTGGLNEQFF

clone_size: NA
j_call: TRBJ2-3
v_call: TRBV6-5
d_call: TRBD2
cdr3_nt: TGTACCAGCAGTTACAAGGGGACGGGGGGAGATACGCAGTATTTT
cdr3_aa: CTSSYKGTGGDTQYF

clone_size: NA
j_call: TRBJ1-6
v_call: TRBV6-4
d_call: NA
cdr3_nt: TGTGCCAGCAGTGATGGACAGAGAAATTCACCCCTCCACTTT
cdr3_aa: CASSDGQRNSPLHF

clone_size: NA
j_call: TRBJ2-4
v_call: TRBV25-1
d_call: TRBD1
cdr3_nt: TGTGCCAGCACCAGGACAGGGGAAAACATTCAGTACTTC
cdr3_aa: CASTRTGENIQYF

clone_size: few
j_call: TRBJ1-1
v_call: TRBV27
d_call: NA
cdr3_nt: TGTGCCAGCAGTTTTGGGGCAGCATACGAAGCTTTCTTT
cdr3_aa: CASSFGAAYEAFF

clone_size: NA
j_call: TRBJ2-2
v_call: TRBV30
d_call: TRBD1
cdr3_nt: TGTGCCTGGAGAACAACGGGCCGGACAGGGGTTACCGGGGAGCTGTTTTTT
cdr3_aa: CAWRTTGRTGVTGELFF

clone_size: NA
j_call: TRBJ2-1
v_call: TRBV19
d_call: TRBD2
cdr3_nt: TGTGCCAGTAGTAGGGAGGGCAGGGTTAATGAGCAGTTCTTC
cdr3_aa: CASSREGRVNEQFF

clone_size: NA
j_call: TRBJ2-5
v_call: TRBV7-2
d_call: TRBD2
cdr3_nt: TGTGCCAGCAGCTTGGGGGGGGAAGAGACCCAGTACTTC
cdr3_aa: CASSLGGEETQYF

clone_size: NA
j_call: TRBJ2-5
v_call: TRBV28
d_call: NA
cdr3_nt: TGTGCCAGCAGTTTGCCCGGCGGGGATCAAGAGACCCAGTACTTC
cdr3_aa: CASSLPGGDQETQYF

clone_size: once
j_call: TRBJ2-3
v_call: TRBV2
d_call: NA
cdr3_nt: TGTGCCAGCAGCCGGTTAGCGACTCGCCCAGATACGCAGTATTTT
cdr3_aa: CASSRLATRPDTQYF

clone_size: NA
j_call: TRBJ1-5
v_call: TRBV27
d_call: NA
cdr3_nt: TGTGCCAGCAGTTTATGGGCCAATCAGCCCCAGCATTTT
cdr3_aa: CASSLWANQPQHF

clone_size: NA
j_call: TRBJ1-1
v_call: TRBV7-2
d_call: NA
cdr3_nt: TGTGCCAGCAGCTTATGGCAGCGTTCTGAAGCTTTCTTT
cdr3_aa: CASSLWQRSEAFF

clone_size: NA
j_call: TRBJ2-6
v_call: TRBV7-9
d_call: NA
cdr3_nt: TGTGCCAGCAGCCAGGTGGGGAGCGGGGCCAACGTCCTGACTTTC
cdr3_aa: CASSQVGSGANVLTF

clone_size: few
j_call: TRBJ1-5
v_call: TRBV27
d_call: TRBD1
cdr3_nt: TGTGCCAGTCAGGGGACAGGGTCGGGTCAGCCCCAGCATTTT
cdr3_aa: CASQGTGSGQPQHF

clone_size: once
j_call: TRBJ2-3
v_call: TRBV4-1
d_call: TRBD2
cdr3_nt: TGCGCCAGCAGCCAACCAACTAGCGGGGGCCCCTCCACCCTTAGCACAGATACGCAGTATTTT
cdr3_aa: CASSQPTSGGPSTLSTDTQYF

clone_size: NA
j_call: TRBJ2-1
v_call: TRBV5-1
d_call: TRBD1
cdr3_nt: TGCGCCAGCAGCTTAGACAGGGGTCACTCCTACAATGAGCAGTTCTTC
cdr3_aa: CASSLDRGHSYNEQFF

clone_size: NA
j_call: TRBJ2-5
v_call: TRBV9
d_call: NA
cdr3_nt: TGTGCCAGCAGCGTAGAGGGGGGGCGATTCGGGAAACAAGAGACCCAGTACTTC
cdr3_aa: CASSVEGGRFGKQETQYF

clone_size: NA
j_call: TRBJ2-3
v_call: TRBV7-6
d_call: TRBD2
cdr3_nt: TGTGCCAGCAGCAACCCCCTAGCGGACAGCACAGATACGCAGTATTTT
cdr3_aa: CASSNPLADSTDTQYF

clone_size: once
j_call: TRBJ2-5
v_call: TRBV30
d_call: NA
cdr3_nt: TGTGCCTGGAGTCGCGGGTTGGAAGGGACCCAGTACTTC
cdr3_aa: CAWSRGLEGTQYF

clone_size: NA
j_call: TRBJ1-4
v_call: TRBV7-2
d_call: TRBD1
cdr3_nt: TGTGCCAGCAGCTCCCAGGGGGTGACTAATGAAAAACTGTTTTTT
cdr3_aa: CASSSQGVTNEKLFF

clone_size: NA
j_call: TRBJ2-1
v_call: TRBV4-2
d_call: TRBD2
cdr3_nt: TGTGCCAGCAGCCAAGATAGCGGGAGCTCCTACAATGAGCAGTTCTTC
cdr3_aa: CASSQDSGSSYNEQFF

clone_size: NA
j_call: TRBJ2-1
v_call: TRBV11-2
d_call: NA
cdr3_nt: TGTGCCAGCAACCGAGGGGACACCTATAATGAGCAGTTCTTC
cdr3_aa: CASNRGDTYNEQFF